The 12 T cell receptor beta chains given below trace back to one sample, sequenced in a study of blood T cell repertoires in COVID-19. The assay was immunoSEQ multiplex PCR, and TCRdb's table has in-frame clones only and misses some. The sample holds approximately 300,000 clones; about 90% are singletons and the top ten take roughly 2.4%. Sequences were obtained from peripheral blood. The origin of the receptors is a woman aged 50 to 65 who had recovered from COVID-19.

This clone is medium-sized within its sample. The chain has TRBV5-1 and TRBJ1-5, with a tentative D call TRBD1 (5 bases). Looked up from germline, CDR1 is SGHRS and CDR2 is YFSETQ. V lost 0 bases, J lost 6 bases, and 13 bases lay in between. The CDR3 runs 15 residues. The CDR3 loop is CASSLAGGMSQPQHF. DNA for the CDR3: TGCGCCAGCAGCTTGGCCGGGGGTATGTCTCAGCCCCAGCATTTT. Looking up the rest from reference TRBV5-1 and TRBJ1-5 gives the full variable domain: KAGVTQTPRYLIKTRGQQVTLSCSPISGHRSVSWYQQTPGQGLQFLFEYFSETQRNKGNFPGRFSGRQFSNSRSEMNVSTLELGDSALYLCASSLAGGMSQPQHFGDGTRLSIL.

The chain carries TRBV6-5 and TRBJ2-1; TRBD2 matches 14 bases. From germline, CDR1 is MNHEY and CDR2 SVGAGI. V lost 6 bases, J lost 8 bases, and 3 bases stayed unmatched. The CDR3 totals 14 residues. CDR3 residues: CASRTSGGADEQFF. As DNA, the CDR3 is TGTGCCAGCAGGACTAGCGGGGGGGCCGATGAGCAGTTCTTC.

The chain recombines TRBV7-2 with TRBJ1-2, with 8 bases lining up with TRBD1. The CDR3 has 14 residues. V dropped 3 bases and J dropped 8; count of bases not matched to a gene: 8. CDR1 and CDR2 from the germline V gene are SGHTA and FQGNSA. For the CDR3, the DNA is TGTGCCAGCAGCTTTCAGGGGGCGCAAACAGGCTACACCTTC. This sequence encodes CASSFQGAQTGYTF.

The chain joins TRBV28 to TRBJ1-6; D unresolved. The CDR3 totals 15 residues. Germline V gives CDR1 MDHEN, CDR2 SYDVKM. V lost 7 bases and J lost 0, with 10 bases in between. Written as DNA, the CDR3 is TGTGCCAGCACCTCGGGGAGCTCCTATAATTCACCCCTCCACTTT. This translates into CASTSGSSYNSPLHF.

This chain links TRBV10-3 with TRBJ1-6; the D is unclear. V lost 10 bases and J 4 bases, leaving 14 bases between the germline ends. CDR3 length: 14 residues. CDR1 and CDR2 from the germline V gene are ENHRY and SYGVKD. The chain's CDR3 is CATFNTDYNSPLHF. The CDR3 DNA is TGTGCCACCTTTAACACAGATTATAATTCACCCCTCCACTTT.

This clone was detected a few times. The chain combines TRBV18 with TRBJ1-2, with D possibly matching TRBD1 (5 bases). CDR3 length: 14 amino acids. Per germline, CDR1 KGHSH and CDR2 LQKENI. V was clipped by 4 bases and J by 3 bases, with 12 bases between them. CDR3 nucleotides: TGTGCCAGCTCACATTCGGGGGATGACTATGGCTACACCTTC. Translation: CASSHSGDDYGYTF.

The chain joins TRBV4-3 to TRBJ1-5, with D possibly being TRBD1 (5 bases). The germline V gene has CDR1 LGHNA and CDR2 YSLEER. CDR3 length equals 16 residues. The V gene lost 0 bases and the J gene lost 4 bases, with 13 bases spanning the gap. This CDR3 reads CASSQDWPGLNQPQHF. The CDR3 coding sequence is TGCGCCAGCAGCCAAGATTGGCCAGGGCTTAATCAGCCCCAGCATTTT.

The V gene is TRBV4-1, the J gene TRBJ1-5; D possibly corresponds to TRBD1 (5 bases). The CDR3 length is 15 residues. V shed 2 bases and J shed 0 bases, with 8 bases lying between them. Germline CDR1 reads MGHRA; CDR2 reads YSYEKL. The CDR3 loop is CASSQRGYSNQPQHF. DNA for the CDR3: TGCGCCAGCAGCCAAAGGGGTTATAGCAATCAGCCCCAGCATTTT.

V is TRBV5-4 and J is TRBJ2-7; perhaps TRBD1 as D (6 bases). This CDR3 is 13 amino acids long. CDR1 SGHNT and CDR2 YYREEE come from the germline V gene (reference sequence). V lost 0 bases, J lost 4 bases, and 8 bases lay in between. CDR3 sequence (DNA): TGTGCCAGCAGCTTGGAACAGGGTTACGAGCAGTACTTC. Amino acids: CASSLEQGYEQYF.

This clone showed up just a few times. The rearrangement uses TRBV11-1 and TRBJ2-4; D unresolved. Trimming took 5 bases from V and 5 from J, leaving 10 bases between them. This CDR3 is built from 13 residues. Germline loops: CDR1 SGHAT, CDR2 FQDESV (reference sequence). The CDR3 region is CASSLSPENIQYF. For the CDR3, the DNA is TGTGCCAGCAGCCTAAGTCCCGAAAACATTCAGTACTTC. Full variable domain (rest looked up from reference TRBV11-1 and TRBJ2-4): EAEVAQSPRYKITEKSQAVAFWCDPISGHATLYWYRQILGQGPELLVQFQDESVVDDSQLPKDRFSAERLKGVDSTLKIQPAELGDSAMYLCASSLSPENIQYFGAGTRLSVL.

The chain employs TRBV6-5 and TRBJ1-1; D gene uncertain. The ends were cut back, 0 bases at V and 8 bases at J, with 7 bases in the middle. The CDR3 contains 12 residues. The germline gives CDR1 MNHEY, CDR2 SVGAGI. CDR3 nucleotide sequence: TGTGCCAGCAGTTACTCTCAGGAAGAAGCTTTCTTT. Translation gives CASSYSQEEAFF.

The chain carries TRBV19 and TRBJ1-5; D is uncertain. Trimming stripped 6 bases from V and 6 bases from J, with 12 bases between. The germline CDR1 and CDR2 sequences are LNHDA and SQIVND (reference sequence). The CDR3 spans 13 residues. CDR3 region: CASSPSSGQPQHF. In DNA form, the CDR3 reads TGTGCCAGTAGCCCCAGTAGCGGTCAGCCCCAGCATTTT.